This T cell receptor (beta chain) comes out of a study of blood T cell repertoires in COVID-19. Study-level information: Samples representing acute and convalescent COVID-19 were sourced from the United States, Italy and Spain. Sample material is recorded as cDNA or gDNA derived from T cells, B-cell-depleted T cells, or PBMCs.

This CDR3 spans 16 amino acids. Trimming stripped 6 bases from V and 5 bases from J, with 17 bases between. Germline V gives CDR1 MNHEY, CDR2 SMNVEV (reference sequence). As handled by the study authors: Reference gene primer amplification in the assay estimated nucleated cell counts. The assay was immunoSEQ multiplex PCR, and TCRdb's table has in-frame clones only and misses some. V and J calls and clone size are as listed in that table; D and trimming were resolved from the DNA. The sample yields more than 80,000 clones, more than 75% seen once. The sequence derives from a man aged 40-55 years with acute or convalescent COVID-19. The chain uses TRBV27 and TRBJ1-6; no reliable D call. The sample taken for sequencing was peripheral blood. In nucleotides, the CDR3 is TGTGCCAGCAGCCCCCAAGGTAGCCGGAATAATTCACCCCTCCACTTT. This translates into CASSPQGSRNNSPLHF.